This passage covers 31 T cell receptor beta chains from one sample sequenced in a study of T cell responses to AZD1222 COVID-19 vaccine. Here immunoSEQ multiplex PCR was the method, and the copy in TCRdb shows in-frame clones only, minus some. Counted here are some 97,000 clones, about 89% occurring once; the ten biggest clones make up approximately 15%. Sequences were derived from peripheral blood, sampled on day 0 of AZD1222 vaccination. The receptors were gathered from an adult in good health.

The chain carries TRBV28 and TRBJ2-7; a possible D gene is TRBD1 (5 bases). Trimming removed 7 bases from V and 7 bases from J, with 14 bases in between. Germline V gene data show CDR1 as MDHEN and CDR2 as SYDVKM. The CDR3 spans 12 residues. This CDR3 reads CASTGIRPEQYF. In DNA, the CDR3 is TGTGCCAGCACAGGGATTCGTCCGGAGCAGTACTTC.

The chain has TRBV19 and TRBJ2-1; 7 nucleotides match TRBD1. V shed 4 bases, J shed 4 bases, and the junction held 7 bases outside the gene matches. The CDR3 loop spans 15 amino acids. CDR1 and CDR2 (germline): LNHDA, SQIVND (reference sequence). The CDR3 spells CASSKGTALYNEQFF. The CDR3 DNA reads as TGTGCCAGTAGTAAAGGGACAGCCCTTTACAATGAGCAGTTCTTC.

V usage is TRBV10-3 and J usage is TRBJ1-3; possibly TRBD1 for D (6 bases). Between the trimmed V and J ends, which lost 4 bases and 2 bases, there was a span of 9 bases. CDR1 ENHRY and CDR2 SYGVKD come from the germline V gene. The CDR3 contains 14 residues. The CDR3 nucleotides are TGTGCCATCAGTGCCCACAGGGCTGGAAACACCATATATTTT. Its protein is CAISAHRAGNTIYF.

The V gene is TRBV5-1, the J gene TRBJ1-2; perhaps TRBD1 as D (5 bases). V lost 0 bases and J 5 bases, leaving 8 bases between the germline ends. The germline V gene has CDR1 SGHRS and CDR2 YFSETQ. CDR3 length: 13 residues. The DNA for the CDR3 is TGCGCCAGCAGCTTGGATCAGGGATATGGCTACACCTTC. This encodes CASSLDQGYGYTF.

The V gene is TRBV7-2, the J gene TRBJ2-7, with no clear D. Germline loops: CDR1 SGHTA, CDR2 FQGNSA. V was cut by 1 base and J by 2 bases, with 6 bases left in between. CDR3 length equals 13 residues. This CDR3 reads CASSLGKAYEQYF. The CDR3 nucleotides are TGTGCCAGCAGCTTAGGCAAAGCCTACGAGCAGTACTTC.

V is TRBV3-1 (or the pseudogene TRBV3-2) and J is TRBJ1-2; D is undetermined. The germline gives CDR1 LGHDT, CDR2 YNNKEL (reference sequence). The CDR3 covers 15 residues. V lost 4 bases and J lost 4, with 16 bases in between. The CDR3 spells CASSLPDPGIYGYTF. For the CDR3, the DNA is TGTGCCAGCAGCCTCCCAGATCCGGGGATCTATGGCTACACCTTC.

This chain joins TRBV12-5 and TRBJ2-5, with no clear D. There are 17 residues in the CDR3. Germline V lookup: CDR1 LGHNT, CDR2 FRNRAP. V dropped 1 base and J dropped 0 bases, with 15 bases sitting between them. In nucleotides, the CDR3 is TGTGCTAGTGGTTTGGGGAGTCTTTCGGGTAACCAAGAGACCCAGTACTTC. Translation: CASGLGSLSGNQETQYF.

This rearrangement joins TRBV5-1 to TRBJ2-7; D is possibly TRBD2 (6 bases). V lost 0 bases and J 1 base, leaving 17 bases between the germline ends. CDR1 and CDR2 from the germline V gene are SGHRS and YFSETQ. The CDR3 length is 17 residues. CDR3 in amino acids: CASSLAAGSGTSYEQYF. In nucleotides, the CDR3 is TGCGCCAGCAGCTTGGCCGCCGGTAGCGGAACTTCCTACGAGCAGTACTTC. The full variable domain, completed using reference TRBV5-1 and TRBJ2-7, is KAGVTQTPRYLIKTRGQQVTLSCSPISGHRSVSWYQQTPGQGLQFLFEYFSETQRNKGNFPGRFSGRQFSNSRSEMNVSTLELGDSALYLCASSLAAGSGTSYEQYFGPGTRLTVT.

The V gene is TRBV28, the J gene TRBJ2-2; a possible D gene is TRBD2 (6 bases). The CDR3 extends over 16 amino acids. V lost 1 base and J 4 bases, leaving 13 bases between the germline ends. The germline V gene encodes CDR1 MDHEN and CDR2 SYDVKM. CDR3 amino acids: CASSLSTAGSTGELFF. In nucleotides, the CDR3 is TGTGCCAGCAGTTTATCCACAGCGGGTAGCACCGGGGAGCTGTTTTTT.

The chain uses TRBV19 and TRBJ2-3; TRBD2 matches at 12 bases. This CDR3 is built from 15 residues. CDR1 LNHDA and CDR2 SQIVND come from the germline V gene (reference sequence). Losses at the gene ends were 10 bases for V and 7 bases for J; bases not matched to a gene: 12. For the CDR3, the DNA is TGTGCCACCGCCCCCCTAGCGGGGGGGCATTATACGCAGTATTTT. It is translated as CATAPLAGGHYTQYF. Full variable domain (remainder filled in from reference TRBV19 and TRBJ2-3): DGGITQSPKYLFRKEGQNVTLSCEQNLNHDAMYWYRQDPGQGLRLIYYSQIVNDFQKGDIAEGYSVSREKKESFPLTVTSAQKNPTAFYLCATAPLAGGHYTQYFGPGTRLTVL.

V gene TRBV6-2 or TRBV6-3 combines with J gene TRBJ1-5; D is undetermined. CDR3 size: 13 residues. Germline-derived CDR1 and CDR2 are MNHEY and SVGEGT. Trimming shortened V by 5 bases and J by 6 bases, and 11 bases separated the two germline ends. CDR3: CASSTAGIQPQHF. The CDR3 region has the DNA TGTGCCAGCAGTACCGCCGGGATTCAGCCCCAGCATTTT.

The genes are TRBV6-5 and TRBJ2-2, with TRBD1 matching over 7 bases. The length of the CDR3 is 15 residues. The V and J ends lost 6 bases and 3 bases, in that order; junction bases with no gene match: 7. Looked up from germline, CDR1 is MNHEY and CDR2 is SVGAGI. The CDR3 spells CASRPPGQYTGELFF. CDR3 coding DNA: TGTGCCAGCAGGCCCCCGGGACAGTACACCGGGGAGCTGTTTTTT.

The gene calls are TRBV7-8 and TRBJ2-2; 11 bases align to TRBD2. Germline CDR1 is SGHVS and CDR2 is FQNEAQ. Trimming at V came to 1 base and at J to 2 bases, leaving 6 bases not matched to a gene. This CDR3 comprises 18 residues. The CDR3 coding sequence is TGTGCCAGCAGCTTAGTGCCCGGACTAGCGGGCAACACCGGGGAGCTGTTTTTT. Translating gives CASSLVPGLAGNTGELFF.

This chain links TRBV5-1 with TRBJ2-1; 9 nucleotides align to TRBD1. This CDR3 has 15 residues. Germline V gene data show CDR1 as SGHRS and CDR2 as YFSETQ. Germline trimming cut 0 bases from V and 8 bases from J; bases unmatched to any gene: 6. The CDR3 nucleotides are TGCGCCAGCAGCTTGGTAGGCGGACAGGGGCATGAGCAGTTCTTC. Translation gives CASSLVGGQGHEQFF. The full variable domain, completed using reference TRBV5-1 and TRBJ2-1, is KAGVTQTPRYLIKTRGQQVTLSCSPISGHRSVSWYQQTPGQGLQFLFEYFSETQRNKGNFPGRFSGRQFSNSRSEMNVSTLELGDSALYLCASSLVGGQGHEQFFGPGTRLTVL.

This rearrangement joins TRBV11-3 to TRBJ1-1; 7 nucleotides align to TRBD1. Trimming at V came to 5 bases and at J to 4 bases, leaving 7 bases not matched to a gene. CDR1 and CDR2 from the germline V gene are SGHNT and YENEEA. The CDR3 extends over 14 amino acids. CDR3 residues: CASSPRGRGTEAFF. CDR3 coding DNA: TGTGCCAGCAGCCCAAGGGGGCGCGGCACTGAAGCTTTCTTT.

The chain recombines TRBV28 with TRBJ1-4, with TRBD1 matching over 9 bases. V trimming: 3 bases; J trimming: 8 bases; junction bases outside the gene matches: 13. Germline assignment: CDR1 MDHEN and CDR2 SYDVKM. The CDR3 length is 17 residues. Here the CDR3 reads CASSFRPPGTGREKLFF. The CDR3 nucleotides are TGTGCCAGCAGTTTCCGCCCCCCGGGGACAGGGCGGGAAAAACTGTTTTTT. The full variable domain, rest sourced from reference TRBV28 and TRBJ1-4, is DVKVTQSSRYLVKRTGEKVFLECVQDMDHENMFWYRQDPGLGLRLIYFSYDVKMKEKGDIPEGYSVSREKKERFSLILESASTNQTSMYLCASSFRPPGTGREKLFFGSGTQLSVL.

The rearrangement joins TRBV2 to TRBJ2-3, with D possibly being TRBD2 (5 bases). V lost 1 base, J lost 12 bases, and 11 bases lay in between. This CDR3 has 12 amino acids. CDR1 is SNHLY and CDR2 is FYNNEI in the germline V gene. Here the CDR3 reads CASSEVGDFQYF. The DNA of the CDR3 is TGTGCCAGCAGTGAAGTCGGGGATTTTCAGTATTTT.

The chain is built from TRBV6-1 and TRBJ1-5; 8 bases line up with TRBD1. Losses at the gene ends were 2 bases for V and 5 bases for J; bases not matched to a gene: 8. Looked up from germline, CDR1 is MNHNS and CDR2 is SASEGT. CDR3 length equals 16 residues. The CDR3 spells CASSEYQGASHQPQHF. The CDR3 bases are TGTGCCAGCAGTGAATACCAGGGGGCATCTCATCAGCCCCAGCATTTT.

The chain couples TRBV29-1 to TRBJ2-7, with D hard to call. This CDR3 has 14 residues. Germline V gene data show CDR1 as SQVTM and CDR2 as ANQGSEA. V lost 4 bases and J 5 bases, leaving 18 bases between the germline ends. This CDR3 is CSVGGRHSSNEQYF. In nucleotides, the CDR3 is TGCAGCGTTGGCGGCCGTCACTCGTCGAACGAGCAGTACTTC.

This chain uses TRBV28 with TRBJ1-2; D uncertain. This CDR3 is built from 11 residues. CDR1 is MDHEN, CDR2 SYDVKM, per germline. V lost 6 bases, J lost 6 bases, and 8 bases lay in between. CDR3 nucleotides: TGTGCCAGCAGGCGAGGAGATGGCTACACCTTC. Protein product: CASRRGDGYTF.

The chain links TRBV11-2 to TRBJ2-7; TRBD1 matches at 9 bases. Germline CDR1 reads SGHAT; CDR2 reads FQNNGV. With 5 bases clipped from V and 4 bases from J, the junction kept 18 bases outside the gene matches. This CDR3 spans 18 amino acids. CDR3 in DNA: TGTGCCAGCAGCAATATTCCGGGACAGGGCCCTCGGAGATACGAGCAGTACTTC. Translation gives CASSNIPGQGPRRYEQYF. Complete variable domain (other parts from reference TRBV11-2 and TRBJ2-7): EAGVAQSPRYKIIEKRQSVAFWCNPISGHATLYWYQQILGQGPKLLIQFQNNGVVDDSQLPKDRFSAERLKGVDSTLKIQPAKLEDSAVYLCASSNIPGQGPRRYEQYFGPGTRLTVT.

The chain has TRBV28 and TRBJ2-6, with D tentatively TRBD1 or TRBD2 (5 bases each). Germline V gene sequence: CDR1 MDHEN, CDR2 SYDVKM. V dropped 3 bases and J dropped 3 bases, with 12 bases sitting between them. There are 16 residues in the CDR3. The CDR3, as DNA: TGTGCCAGCAGTTTCTTGGGACCTGTTGGGGCCAACGTCCTGACTTTC. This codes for CASSFLGPVGANVLTF. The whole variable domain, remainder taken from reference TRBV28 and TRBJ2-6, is DVKVTQSSRYLVKRTGEKVFLECVQDMDHENMFWYRQDPGLGLRLIYFSYDVKMKEKGDIPEGYSVSREKKERFSLILESASTNQTSMYLCASSFLGPVGANVLTFGAGSRLTVL.

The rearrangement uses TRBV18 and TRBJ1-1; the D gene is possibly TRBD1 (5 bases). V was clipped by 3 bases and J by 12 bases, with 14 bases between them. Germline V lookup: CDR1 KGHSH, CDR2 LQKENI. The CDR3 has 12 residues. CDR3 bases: TGTGCCAGCTCACCGGGGGTACAGGTAACTTTCTTT. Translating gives CASSPGVQVTFF.

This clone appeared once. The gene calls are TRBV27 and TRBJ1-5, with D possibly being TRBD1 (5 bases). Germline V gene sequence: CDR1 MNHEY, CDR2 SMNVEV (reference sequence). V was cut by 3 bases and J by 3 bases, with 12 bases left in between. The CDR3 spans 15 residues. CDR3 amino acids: CASSFGTGNNQPQHF. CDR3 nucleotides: TGTGCCAGCAGTTTTGGGACGGGGAACAATCAGCCCCAGCATTTT.

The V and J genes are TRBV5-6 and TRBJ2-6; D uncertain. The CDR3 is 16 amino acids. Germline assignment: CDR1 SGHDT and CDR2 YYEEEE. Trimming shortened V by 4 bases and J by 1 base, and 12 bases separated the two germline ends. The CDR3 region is CASSPPSVSGANVLTF. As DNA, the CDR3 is TGTGCCAGCAGCCCTCCGTCCGTGTCTGGGGCCAACGTCCTGACTTTC.

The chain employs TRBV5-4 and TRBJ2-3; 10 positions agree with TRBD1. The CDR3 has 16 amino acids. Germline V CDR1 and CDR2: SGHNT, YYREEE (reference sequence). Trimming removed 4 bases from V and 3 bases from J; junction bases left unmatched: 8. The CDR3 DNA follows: TGTGCCAGCAGCCTAGCCCCGGGACAGGGGACAGATACGCAGTATTTT. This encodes CASSLAPGQGTDTQYF.

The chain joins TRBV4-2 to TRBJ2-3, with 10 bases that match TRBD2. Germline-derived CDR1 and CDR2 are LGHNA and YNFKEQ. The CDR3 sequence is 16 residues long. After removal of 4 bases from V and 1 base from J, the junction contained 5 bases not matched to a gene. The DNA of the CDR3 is TGTGCCAGCAGCCTCAGAGCGGGAGGGGGCACAGATACGCAGTATTTT. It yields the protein CASSLRAGGGTDTQYF.

The CDR3 sequence is CSAPQVYEQYF. The CDR3 DNA follows: TGCAGTGCTCCACAGGTTTACGAGCAGTACTTC. This chain connects TRBV20-1 to TRBJ2-7, with a tentative D call TRBD1 (5 bases). Trimming cost V 5 bases and J 4 bases, with 9 bases left between them. CDR3 length: 11 amino acids. The germline V gene has CDR1 DFQATT and CDR2 SNEGSKA (reference sequence).

The CDR3 DNA is TGTGCCAGCAGCTTGGAGGGCAGAGCCTACGAGCAGTACTTC. Amino acids: CASSLEGRAYEQYF. V and J are TRBV5-4 and TRBJ2-7, with D unresolved. V lost 0 bases, J lost 2 bases, and 9 bases lay in between. The germline gives CDR1 SGHNT, CDR2 YYREEE (reference sequence). The CDR3 extends over 14 amino acids. The full variable domain, completed using reference TRBV5-4 and TRBJ2-7, is ETGVTQSPTHLIKTRGQQVTLRCSSQSGHNTVSWYQQALGQGPQFIFQYYREEENGRGNFPPRFSGLQFPNYSSELNVNALELDDSALYLCASSLEGRAYEQYFGPGTRLTVT.

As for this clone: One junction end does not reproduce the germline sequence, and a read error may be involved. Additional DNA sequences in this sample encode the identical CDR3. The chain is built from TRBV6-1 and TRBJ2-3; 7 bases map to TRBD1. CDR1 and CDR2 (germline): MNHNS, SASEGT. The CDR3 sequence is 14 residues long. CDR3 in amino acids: CASSDSRGRDTQYF. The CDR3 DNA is TGTGCCAGCAGTGATTCTAGGGGGCGAGATACACAGTATTTT.

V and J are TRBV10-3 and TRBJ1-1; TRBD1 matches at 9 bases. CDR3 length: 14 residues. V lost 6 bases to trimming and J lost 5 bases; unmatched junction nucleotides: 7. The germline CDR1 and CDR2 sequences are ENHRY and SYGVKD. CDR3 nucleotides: TGTGCCATCAGAGGGACAGGGAGGCAGACTGAAGCTTTCTTT. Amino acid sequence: CAIRGTGRQTEAFF.